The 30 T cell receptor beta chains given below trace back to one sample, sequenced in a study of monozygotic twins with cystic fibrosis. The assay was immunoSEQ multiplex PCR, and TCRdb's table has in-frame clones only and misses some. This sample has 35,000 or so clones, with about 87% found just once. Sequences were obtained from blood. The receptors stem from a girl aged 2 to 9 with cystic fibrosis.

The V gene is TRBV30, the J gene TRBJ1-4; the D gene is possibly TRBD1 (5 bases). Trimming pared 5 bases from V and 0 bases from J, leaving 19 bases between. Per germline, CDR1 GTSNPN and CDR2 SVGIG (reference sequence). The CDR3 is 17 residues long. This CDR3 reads CAWGRGLRFATNEKLFF. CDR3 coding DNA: TGTGCCTGGGGGCGGGGGTTAAGGTTTGCAACTAATGAAAAACTGTTTTTT. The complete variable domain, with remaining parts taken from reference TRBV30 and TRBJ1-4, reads SQTIHQWPATLVQPVGSPLSLECTVEGTSNPNLYWYRQAAGRGLQLLFYSVGIGQISSEVPQNLSASRPQDRQFILSSKKLLLSDSGFYLCAWGRGLRFATNEKLFFGSGTQLSVL.

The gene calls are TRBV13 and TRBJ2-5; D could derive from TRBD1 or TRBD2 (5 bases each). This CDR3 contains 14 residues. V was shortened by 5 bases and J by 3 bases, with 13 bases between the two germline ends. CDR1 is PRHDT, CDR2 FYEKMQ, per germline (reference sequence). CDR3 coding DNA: TGTGCCAGCAGCACGGGACCAACAAAAGAGACCCAGTACTTC. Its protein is CASSTGPTKETQYF.

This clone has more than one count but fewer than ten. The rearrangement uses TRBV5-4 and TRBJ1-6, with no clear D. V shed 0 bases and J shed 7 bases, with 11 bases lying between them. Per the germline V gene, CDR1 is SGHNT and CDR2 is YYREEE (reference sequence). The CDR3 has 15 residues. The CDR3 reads CASSLEDLGNSPLHF. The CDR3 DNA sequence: TGTGCCAGCAGCTTGGAGGACTTGGGGAATTCACCCCTCCACTTT.

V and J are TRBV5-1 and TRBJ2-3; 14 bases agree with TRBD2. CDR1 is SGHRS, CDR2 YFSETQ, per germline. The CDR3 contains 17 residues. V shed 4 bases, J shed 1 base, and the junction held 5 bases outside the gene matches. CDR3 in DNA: TGCGCCAGCAGCCCCCCGGGACTAGCGGGGGGCACAGATACGCAGTATTTT. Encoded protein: CASSPPGLAGGTDTQYF.

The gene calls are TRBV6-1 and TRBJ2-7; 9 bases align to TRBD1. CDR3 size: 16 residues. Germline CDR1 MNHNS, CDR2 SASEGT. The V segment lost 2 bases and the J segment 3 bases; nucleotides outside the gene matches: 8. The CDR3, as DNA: TGTGCCAGCAGTGAAATCGGGACAGGGACAGTCTACGAGCAGTACTTC. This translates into CASSEIGTGTVYEQYF.

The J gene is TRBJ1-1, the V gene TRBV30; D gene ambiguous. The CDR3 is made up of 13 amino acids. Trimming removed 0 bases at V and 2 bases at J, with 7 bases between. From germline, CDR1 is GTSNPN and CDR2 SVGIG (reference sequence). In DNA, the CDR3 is TGTGCCTGGAGTGTTCACCTAAACACTGAAGCTTTCTTT. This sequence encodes CAWSVHLNTEAFF. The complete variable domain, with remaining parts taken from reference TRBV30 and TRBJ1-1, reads SQTIHQWPATLVQPVGSPLSLECTVEGTSNPNLYWYRQAAGRGLQLLFYSVGIGQISSEVPQNLSASRPQDRQFILSSKKLLLSDSGFYLCAWSVHLNTEAFFGQGTRLTVV.

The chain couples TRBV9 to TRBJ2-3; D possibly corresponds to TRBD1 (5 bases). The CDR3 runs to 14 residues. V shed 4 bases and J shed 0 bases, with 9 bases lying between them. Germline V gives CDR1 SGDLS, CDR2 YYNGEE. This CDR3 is CASSLRASTDTQYF. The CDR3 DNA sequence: TGTGCCAGCAGCCTCAGGGCTAGCACAGATACGCAGTATTTT.

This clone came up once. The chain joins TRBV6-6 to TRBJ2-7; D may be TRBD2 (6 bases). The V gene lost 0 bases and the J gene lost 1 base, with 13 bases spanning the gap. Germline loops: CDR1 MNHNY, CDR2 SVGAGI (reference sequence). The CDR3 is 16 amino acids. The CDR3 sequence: CASSYSNPSASYEQYF. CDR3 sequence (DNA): TGTGCCAGCAGTTACTCGAACCCTAGCGCATCCTACGAGCAGTACTTC.

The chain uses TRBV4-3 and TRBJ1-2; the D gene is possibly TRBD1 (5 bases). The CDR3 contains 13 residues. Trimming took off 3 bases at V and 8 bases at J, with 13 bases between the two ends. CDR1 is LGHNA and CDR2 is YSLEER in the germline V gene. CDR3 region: CASSQGDSGGYTF. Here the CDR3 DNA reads TGCGCCAGCAGCCAGGGGGACTCCGGGGGCTACACCTTC.

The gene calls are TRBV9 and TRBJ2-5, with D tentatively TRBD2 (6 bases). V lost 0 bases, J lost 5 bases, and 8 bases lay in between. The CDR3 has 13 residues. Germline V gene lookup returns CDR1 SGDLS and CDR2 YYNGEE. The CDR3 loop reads CASSVEGRETQYF. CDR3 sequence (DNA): TGTGCCAGCAGCGTAGAAGGGAGGGAGACCCAGTACTTC.

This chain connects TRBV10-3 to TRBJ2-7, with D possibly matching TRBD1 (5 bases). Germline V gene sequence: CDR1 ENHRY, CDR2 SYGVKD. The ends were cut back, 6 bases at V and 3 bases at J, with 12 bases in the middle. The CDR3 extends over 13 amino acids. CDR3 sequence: CAIRDKGNYEQYF. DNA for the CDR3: TGTGCCATCAGGGACAAGGGGAACTACGAGCAGTACTTC.

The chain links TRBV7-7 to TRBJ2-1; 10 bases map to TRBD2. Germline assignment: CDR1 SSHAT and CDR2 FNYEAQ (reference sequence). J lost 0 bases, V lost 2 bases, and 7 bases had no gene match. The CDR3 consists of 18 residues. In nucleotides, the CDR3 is TGTGCCAGCAGCTTATTAGCGGGGGGACCCCACTCCTACAATGAGCAGTTCTTC. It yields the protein CASSLLAGGPHSYNEQFF.

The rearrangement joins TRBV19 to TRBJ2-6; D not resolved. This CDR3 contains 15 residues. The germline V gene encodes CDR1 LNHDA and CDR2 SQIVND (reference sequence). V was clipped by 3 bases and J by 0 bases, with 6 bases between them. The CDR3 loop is CASSITGSGANVLTF. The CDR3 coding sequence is TGTGCCAGTAGTATCACCGGCTCTGGGGCCAACGTCCTGACTTTC.

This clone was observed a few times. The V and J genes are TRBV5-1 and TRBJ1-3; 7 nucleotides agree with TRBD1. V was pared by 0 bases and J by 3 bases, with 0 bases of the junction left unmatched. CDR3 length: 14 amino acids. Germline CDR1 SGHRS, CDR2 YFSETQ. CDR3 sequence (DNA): TGCGCCAGCAGCTTGGACAGGGGTGGAAACACCATATATTTT. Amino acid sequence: CASSLDRGGNTIYF. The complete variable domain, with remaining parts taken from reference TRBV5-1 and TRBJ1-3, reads KAGVTQTPRYLIKTRGQQVTLSCSPISGHRSVSWYQQTPGQGLQFLFEYFSETQRNKGNFPGRFSGRQFSNSRSEMNVSTLELGDSALYLCASSLDRGGNTIYFGEGSWLTVV.

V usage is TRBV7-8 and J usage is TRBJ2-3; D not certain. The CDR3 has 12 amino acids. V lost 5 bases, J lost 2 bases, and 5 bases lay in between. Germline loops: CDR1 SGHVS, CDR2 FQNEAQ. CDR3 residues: CASSHITDTQYF. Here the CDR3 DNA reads TGTGCCAGCAGCCACATCACAGATACGCAGTATTTT.

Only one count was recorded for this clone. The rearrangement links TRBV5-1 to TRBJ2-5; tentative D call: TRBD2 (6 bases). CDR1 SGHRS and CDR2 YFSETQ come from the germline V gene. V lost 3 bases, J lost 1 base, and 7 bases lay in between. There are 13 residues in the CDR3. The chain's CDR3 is CASSSTSQETQYF. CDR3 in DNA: TGCGCCAGCAGCTCGACTAGCCAAGAGACCCAGTACTTC.

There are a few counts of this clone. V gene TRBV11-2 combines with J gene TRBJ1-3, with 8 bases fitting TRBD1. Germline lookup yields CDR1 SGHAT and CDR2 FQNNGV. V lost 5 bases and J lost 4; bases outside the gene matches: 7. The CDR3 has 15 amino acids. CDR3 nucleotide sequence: TGTGCCAGCAGCATTCTGACAGGGGCCGGAAACACCATATATTTT. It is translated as CASSILTGAGNTIYF.

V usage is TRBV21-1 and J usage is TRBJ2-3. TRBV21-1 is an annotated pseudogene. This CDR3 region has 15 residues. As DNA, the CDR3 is TGTGCCAGCAGCAAGGGAAGGGAATCCACAGATACGCAGTATTTT. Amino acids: CASSKGRESTDTQYF.

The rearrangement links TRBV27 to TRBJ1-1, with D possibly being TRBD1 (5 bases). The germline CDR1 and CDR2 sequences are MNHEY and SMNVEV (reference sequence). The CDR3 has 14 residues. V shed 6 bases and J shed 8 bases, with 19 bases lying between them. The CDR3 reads CASRNLPRGEEAFF. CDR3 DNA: TGTGCCAGCAGGAACCTCCCACGAGGGGAAGAAGCTTTCTTT.

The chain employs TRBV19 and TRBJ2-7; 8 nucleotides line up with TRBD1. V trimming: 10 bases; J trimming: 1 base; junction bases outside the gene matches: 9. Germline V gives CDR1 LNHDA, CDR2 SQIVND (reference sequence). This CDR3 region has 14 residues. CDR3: CATSSGTGSYEQYF. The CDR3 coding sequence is TGTGCCACTTCGTCCGGGACAGGATCCTACGAGCAGTACTTC.

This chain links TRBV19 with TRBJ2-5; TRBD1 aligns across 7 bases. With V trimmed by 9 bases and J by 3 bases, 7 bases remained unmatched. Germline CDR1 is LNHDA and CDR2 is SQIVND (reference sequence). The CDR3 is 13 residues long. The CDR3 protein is CASLKGQEETQYF. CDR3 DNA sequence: TGTGCCAGCCTAAAAGGACAGGAAGAGACCCAGTACTTC.

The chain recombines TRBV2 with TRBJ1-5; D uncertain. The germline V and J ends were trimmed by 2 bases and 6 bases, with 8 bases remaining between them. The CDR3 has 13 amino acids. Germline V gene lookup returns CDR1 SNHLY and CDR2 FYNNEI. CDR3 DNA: TGTGCCAGCAGTGAAATGGGAGGTCAGCCCCAGCATTTT. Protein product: CASSEMGGQPQHF.

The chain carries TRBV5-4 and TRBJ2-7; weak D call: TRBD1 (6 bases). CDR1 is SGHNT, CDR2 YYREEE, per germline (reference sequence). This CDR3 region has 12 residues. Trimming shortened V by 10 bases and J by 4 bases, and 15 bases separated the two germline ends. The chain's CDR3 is CAVSGQGYEQYF. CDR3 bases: TGTGCCGTGAGTGGTCAGGGGTACGAGCAGTACTTC.

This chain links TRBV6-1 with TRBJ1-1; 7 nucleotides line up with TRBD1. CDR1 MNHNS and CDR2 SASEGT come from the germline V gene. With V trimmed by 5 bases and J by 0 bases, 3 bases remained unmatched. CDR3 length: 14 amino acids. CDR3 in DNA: TGTGCCAGCAGTACAGGGGCGATGAACACTGAAGCTTTCTTT. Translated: CASSTGAMNTEAFF.

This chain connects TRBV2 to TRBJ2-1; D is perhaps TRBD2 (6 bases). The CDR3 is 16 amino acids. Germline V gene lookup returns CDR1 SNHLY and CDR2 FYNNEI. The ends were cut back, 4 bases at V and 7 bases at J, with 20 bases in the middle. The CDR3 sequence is CASSGRSGWGVNEQFF. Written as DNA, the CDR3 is TGTGCCAGCAGTGGCCGGTCGGGCTGGGGGGTTAATGAGCAGTTCTTC.

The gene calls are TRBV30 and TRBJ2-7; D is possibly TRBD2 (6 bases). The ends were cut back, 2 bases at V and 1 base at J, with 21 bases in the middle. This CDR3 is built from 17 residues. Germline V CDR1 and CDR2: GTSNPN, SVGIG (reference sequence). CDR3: CAWSTVGRSPRSYEQYF. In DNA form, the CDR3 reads TGTGCCTGGAGTACGGTAGGGAGGTCGCCTAGGTCCTACGAGCAGTACTTC.

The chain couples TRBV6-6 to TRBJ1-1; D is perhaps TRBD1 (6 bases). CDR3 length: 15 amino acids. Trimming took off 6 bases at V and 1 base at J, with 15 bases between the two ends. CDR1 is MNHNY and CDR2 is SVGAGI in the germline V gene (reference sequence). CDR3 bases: TGTGCCAGCAGGACGGATTGGGACACGAACACTGAAGCTTTCTTT. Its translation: CASRTDWDTNTEAFF.

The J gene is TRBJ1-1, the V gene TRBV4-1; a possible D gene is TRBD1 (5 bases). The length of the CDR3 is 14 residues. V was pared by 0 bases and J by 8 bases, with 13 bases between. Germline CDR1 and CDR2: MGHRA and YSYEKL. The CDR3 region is CASSQERGMAEAFF. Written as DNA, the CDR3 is TGCGCCAGCAGCCAAGAGCGGGGGATGGCCGAAGCTTTCTTT.

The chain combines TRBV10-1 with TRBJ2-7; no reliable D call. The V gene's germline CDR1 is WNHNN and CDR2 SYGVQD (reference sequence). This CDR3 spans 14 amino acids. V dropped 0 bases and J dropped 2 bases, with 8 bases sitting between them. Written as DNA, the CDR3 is TGCGCCAGCAGTGAGTCGTGTCAGACCTACGAGCAGTACTTC. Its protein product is CASSESCQTYEQYF.

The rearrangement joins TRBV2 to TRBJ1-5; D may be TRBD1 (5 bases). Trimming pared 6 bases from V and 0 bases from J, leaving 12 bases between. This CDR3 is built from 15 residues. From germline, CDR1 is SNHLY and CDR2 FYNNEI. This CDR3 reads CASRTEIHSNQPQHF. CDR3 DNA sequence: TGTGCCAGCAGGACAGAAATCCATAGCAATCAGCCCCAGCATTTT.